Shown below are 20 T cell receptor beta chains from a single sample sequenced in a study of radiotherapy plus CTLA-4 blockade in lung cancer. TCRdb keeps only in-frame clones here, not all; method: immunoSEQ multiplex PCR. The sample holds about 30,000 clones, approximately 81% seen once. The input for sequencing was peripheral blood, taken from a patient treated with radiotherapy plus ipilimumab. These receptors came from a human donor with non-small cell lung cancer that progressed on radiotherapy plus ipilimumab.

The chain links TRBV7-8 to TRBJ1-5, with D unclear. Trimming shortened V by 2 bases and J by 5 bases, and 19 bases separated the two germline ends. In germline, CDR1 is SGHVS, CDR2 FQNEAQ. There are 17 residues in the CDR3. This CDR3 is CASSLPGGRDADQPQHF. CDR3 DNA sequence: TGTGCCAGCAGCTTACCGGGTGGCAGAGACGCGGATCAGCCCCAGCATTTT.

J is TRBJ1-4 and V is TRBV5-4, with 8 bases lining up with TRBD1. Losses at the gene ends were 3 bases for V and 7 bases for J; bases not matched to a gene: 8. CDR3 length equals 15 residues. Germline values: CDR1 SGHNT, CDR2 YYREEE (reference sequence). The CDR3 sequence: CASSSNRGLAEKLFF. The CDR3 DNA reads as TGTGCCAGCAGCTCGAACAGGGGGTTGGCTGAAAAACTGTTTTTT.

This chain connects TRBV29-1 to TRBJ2-1; D might be TRBD1 or TRBD2, each matching 6 bases. Germline lookup yields CDR1 SQVTM and CDR2 ANQGSEA. Trimming pared 5 bases from V and 4 bases from J, leaving 12 bases between. This CDR3 has 13 amino acids. The CDR3 DNA reads TGCAGCGTTCTAGGGGGAGGTTACAATGAGCAGTTCTTC. Translation: CSVLGGGYNEQFF.

This clone was counted a few times. The genes are TRBV4-1 and TRBJ2-2; D gene ambiguous. Trimming cost V 4 bases and J 5 bases, with 14 bases left between them. Germline CDR1 MGHRA, CDR2 YSYEKL. The CDR3 consists of 15 residues. The CDR3 bases are TGCGCCAGCAGCCGATCGGTTGAAAAGACCGGGGAGCTGTTTTTT. It encodes CASSRSVEKTGELFF.

The rearrangement uses TRBV9 and TRBJ1-3; D not resolved. Germline CDR1 reads SGDLS; CDR2 reads YYNGEE. V dropped 0 bases and J dropped 2 bases, with 6 bases sitting between them. CDR3 length: 14 residues. The CDR3 sequence is CASSVDGTGNTIYF. The CDR3 DNA is TGTGCCAGCAGCGTAGATGGGACTGGAAACACCATATATTTT.

The chain is built from TRBV9 and TRBJ1-5; the match to TRBD1 covers 7 bases. CDR1 and CDR2 from the germline V gene are SGDLS and YYNGEE. The CDR3 sequence is 20 residues long. The ends lost 0 bases at V and 0 bases at J; junction bases unmatched: 15. The CDR3 sequence is CASSVATGEGQPNSNQPQHF. CDR3 bases: TGTGCCAGCAGCGTAGCTACGGGGGAGGGACAGCCCAATAGCAATCAGCCCCAGCATTTT.

The V call is TRBV6-5, the J call TRBJ2-1; either TRBD1 or TRBD2 may fit D (5 bases each). Germline CDR1 is MNHEY and CDR2 is SVGAGI. V dropped 10 bases and J dropped 0 bases, with 16 bases sitting between them. The CDR3 has 15 amino acids. This chain's CDR3 is CATLRIGTSYNEQFF. CDR3 DNA: TGTGCCACCCTTAGAATTGGGACCTCCTACAATGAGCAGTTCTTC.

This clone was seen just once. An end of the junction differs from the germline gene, which may be a read error. The chain uses TRBV10-3 and TRBJ1-2; no definite D call. The CDR3 loop spans 14 amino acids. Germline V CDR1 and CDR2: ENHRY, SYGVKD. The CDR3 loop is CAIREATGQRGYTF. The CDR3, as DNA: TGTGCCATCCGTGAAGCTACCGGGCAGAGGGGCTACACCTTC.

The CDR3 nucleotides are TGTGCCAGCAGACAGGGAGGGGTTCCCGGGGAGCTGTTTTTT. Translating it yields CASRQGGVPGELFF. This chain links TRBV11-2 with TRBJ2-2; possibly TRBD2 for D (7 bases). Trimming cost V 6 bases and J 6 bases, with 14 bases left between them. Germline V gene data show CDR1 as SGHAT and CDR2 as FQNNGV. This CDR3 is built from 14 residues. The full variable domain, completed using reference TRBV11-2 and TRBJ2-2, is EAGVAQSPRYKIIEKRQSVAFWCNPISGHATLYWYQQILGQGPKLLIQFQNNGVVDDSQLPKDRFSAERLKGVDSTLKIQPAKLEDSAVYLCASRQGGVPGELFFGEGSRLTVL.

This clone showed up just once. The chain joins TRBV6-1 to TRBJ1-5; 8 bases map to TRBD1. CDR3 length: 15 amino acids. The V and J ends lost 6 bases and 0 bases, in that order; junction bases with no gene match: 4. The germline gives CDR1 MNHNS, CDR2 SASEGT. In DNA, the CDR3 is TGTGCCAGCAGCCAGGGACAGGTTAGCAATCAGCCCCAGCATTTT. It yields the protein CASSQGQVSNQPQHF.

The V and J genes are TRBV29-1 and TRBJ1-1; a weak D match, TRBD1 (5 bases). CDR3 size: 13 residues. The V gene lost 4 bases and the J gene lost 1 base, with 10 bases spanning the gap. Germline V gives CDR1 SQVTM, CDR2 ANQGSEA. CDR3: CSVVVQANTEAFF. The CDR3 nucleotides are TGCAGCGTTGTAGTACAGGCGAACACTGAAGCTTTCTTT.

The chain combines TRBV28 with TRBJ1-6; weak D call: TRBD1 (6 bases). Germline V gene data show CDR1 as MDHEN and CDR2 as SYDVKM. The CDR3 is 17 residues long. V lost 1 base, J lost 9 bases, and 19 bases lay in between. Here the CDR3 reads CASSLSFSGHSFSPLHF. In nucleotides, the CDR3 is TGTGCCAGCAGTTTATCCTTCTCGGGACATTCTTTTTCACCCCTCCACTTT.

In its sample, this clone ranks as medium-sized. The CDR3: CASSYLGREQFF. As DNA, the CDR3 is TGTGCCAGCAGTTACTTGGGGCGCGAGCAGTTCTTC. The chain has TRBV6-6 and TRBJ2-1, with D tentatively TRBD1 (5 bases). This CDR3 region has 12 residues. V lost 1 base and J lost 10, with 8 bases in between. CDR1 is MNHNY and CDR2 is SVGAGI in the germline V gene (reference sequence).

The chain couples TRBV28 to TRBJ1-1; no clear D gene. This CDR3 is 13 amino acids long. V lost 5 bases and J 1 base, leaving 8 bases between the germline ends. The V gene's germline CDR1 is MDHEN and CDR2 SYDVKM. CDR3 sequence reads: CASSPPGNTEAFF. The CDR3 coding sequence is TGTGCCAGCAGTCCTCCGGGGAACACTGAAGCTTTCTTT.

A note on this clone: This sample also contains other DNA sequences that code for the same CDR3. This rearrangement joins TRBV28 to TRBJ1-5; D might be TRBD1 (6 bases). The CDR3 contains 14 residues. CDR1 and CDR2 from the germline V gene are MDHEN and SYDVKM. The germline V and J ends were trimmed by 2 bases and 4 bases, with 9 bases remaining between them. CDR3: CASSLRGGNQPQHF. The CDR3 DNA is TGTGCCAGCAGTTTAAGAGGGGGAAATCAGCCCCAGCATTTT. The full variable domain, rest sourced from reference TRBV28 and TRBJ1-5, is DVKVTQSSRYLVKRTGEKVFLECVQDMDHENMFWYRQDPGLGLRLIYFSYDVKMKEKGDIPEGYSVSREKKERFSLILESASTNQTSMYLCASSLRGGNQPQHFGDGTRLSIL.

The chain is built from TRBV27 and TRBJ1-1; unclear D gene. In germline, CDR1 is MNHEY, CDR2 SMNVEV (reference sequence). This CDR3 is 11 amino acids long. Trimming stripped 4 bases from V and 10 bases from J, with 10 bases between. This CDR3 reads CASSSLRGAFF. DNA for the CDR3: TGTGCCAGCAGTTCCCTCCGCGGAGCTTTCTTT.

The V gene is TRBV29-1, the J gene TRBJ2-5, with 8 positions matching TRBD2. The J segment lost 7 bases and the V segment lost 3 bases, leaving 10 bases of the junction unmatched. Per germline, CDR1 SQVTM and CDR2 ANQGSEA. The CDR3 has 14 residues. CDR3 residues: CSVDTSGREGTQYF. In DNA form, the CDR3 reads TGCAGCGTTGATACTAGCGGACGGGAAGGGACCCAGTACTTC. Using reference TRBV29-1 and TRBJ2-5 for the parts outside the CDR3, the full variable domain is SAVISQKPSRDICQRGTSLTIQCQVDSQVTMMFWYRQQPGQSLTLIATANQGSEATYESGFVIDKFPISRPNLTFSTLTVSNMSPEDSSIYLCSVDTSGREGTQYFGPGTRLLVL.

By frequency in the sample, this clone is medium-sized. The chain couples TRBV7-9 to TRBJ1-2; D is unresolved. The V and J ends lost 3 bases and 8 bases respectively, with 13 bases between them. There are 13 residues in the CDR3. Germline V gene lookup returns CDR1 SEHNR and CDR2 FQNEAQ (reference sequence). CDR3 sequence reads: CASSFVSDWGYTF. For the CDR3, the DNA is TGTGCCAGCAGCTTTGTCTCGGACTGGGGCTACACCTTC.

The genes are TRBV30 and TRBJ2-7, with 7 bases aligning to TRBD1. The CDR3 loop spans 14 amino acids. The germline V gene encodes CDR1 GTSNPN and CDR2 SVGIG (reference sequence). V was clipped by 2 bases and J by 0 bases; unmatched bases: 4. DNA of the CDR3: TGTGCCTGGAGTCTACAGGGGTCCTCCTACGAGCAGTACTTC. Amino acids: CAWSLQGSSYEQYF. Full variable domain (rest looked up from reference TRBV30 and TRBJ2-7): SQTIHQWPATLVQPVGSPLSLECTVEGTSNPNLYWYRQAAGRGLQLLFYSVGIGQISSEVPQNLSASRPQDRQFILSSKKLLLSDSGFYLCAWSLQGSSYEQYFGPGTRLTVT.

This clone was seen only a few times. The rearrangement joins TRBV28 to TRBJ2-5; no clear D gene. V gave up 1 base and J gave up 0 bases, with 6 bases separating them. Germline CDR1 is MDHEN and CDR2 is SYDVKM. The CDR3 contains 14 residues. The CDR3 is CASSLFRHQETQYF. CDR3 DNA: TGTGCCAGCAGTTTATTTAGACACCAAGAGACCCAGTACTTC.